This T cell receptor beta chain is drawn from a study of beta chain features in type 1 diabetes. Study-wide points: Across all four CD4+ subsets, people with type 1 diabetes showed modestly shorter TCRB CDR3s. The VDJ junctions of type 1 diabetes patients carried fewer insertions and more deletions. Cells with high TCR expression could be over-represented when cDNA is sequenced.

Sequenced material consisted of expressed TCRB transcripts (all of the isolated RNA was reverse transcribed). Profiled with immunoSEQ multiplex PCR; TCRdb holds only in-frame clones, not every one. The sample records about 220,000 clones, about a tenth being singletons. A single heparinised draw of approximately 0.12 L on average was taken per donor. Turning to this clone: The antigen is not known.

The specimen was central memory CD4+ T cells from blood. The receptor comes from a man aged 18-30 years in good health.

CDR3 coding DNA: TGTGCCAGCAGTGATGGGACACGAGACTCCGAGCAGTACTTC. This codes for CASSDGTRDSEQYF. This rearrangement joins TRBV2 to TRBJ2-7; D possibly corresponds to TRBD1 (6 bases). Looked up from germline, CDR1 is SNHLY and CDR2 is FYNNEI. The CDR3 consists of 14 residues. Trimming took off 3 bases at V and 6 bases at J, with 15 bases between the two ends. The full variable domain, rest sourced from reference TRBV2 and TRBJ2-7, is EPEVTQTPSHQVTQMGQEVILRCVPISNHLYFYWYRQILGQKVEFLVSFYNNEISEKSEIFDDQFSVERPDGSNFTLKIRSTKLEDSAMYFCASSDGTRDSEQYFGPGTRLTVT.